This T cell receptor (beta chain) derives from a study of blood T cell repertoires in COVID-19. Study at large: In each case, the material was cDNA or gDNA derived from T cells, B-cell-depleted T cells, or PBMCs.

Original data processing: For nucleated cells, counts were estimated from reference gene primer amplification. The table came from immunoSEQ multiplex PCR; TCRdb's copy has only in-frame clones and leaves some out. From that table come the V and J calls and clone size; the DNA was used to work out D and trimming. Here the sample spans tens of thousands of clones, more than 75% being singletons. There are 15 residues in the CDR3. Germline V lookup: CDR1 MNHNY, CDR2 SVGAGI (reference sequence). The V and J ends lost 10 bases and 2 bases respectively, with 18 bases between them. The sequence was obtained from an elderly man in a cohort sampled during active COVID-19. This chain joins TRBV6-6 and TRBJ2-1, with D tentatively TRBD1 (6 bases). The source material was peripheral blood. The CDR3 region has the DNA TGTGCCACCTACTCGAGACAGGCCGCCTACAATGAGCAGTTCTTC. It yields the protein CATYSRQAAYNEQFF.